This T cell receptor beta chain was retrieved from a study of T cells after yellow fever vaccination. Researchers made TCR cDNA using 5'RACE template switching, and this step added a universal primer site and UMIs. MiXCR was run by TCRdb on the 5' RACE reads, yielding one entry per CDR3 protein. The data contain 150,000 to 200,000 distinct CDR3 sequences, 9.3% of them singletons. This clonotype was seen more than once but under ten times. The V gene lost 3 bases and the J gene lost 0 bases, with 15 bases spanning the gap. The CDR3 is 17 amino acids. The clonotype originates from a man between 18 and 29 years old who received the YFV17D yellow fever vaccine. The sample in question was CD8+ T cells sorted from PBMCs, obtained 45 days after the yellow fever booster vaccination. This chain links TRBV12-3 or TRBV12-4 with TRBJ2-1; D is perhaps TRBD2 (6 bases). CDR3: CASSLPRGSSSYNEQFF. The CDR3 DNA follows: TGTGCCAGCAGTTTGCCGCGGGGCTCCAGCTCCTACAATGAGCAGTTCTTC.